The next 5 T cell receptor beta chains were all read from a single sample in a study of blood T cells in healthy people across ages. Sample-barcoded 5' priming and a J-beta primer mix drove a second PCR of roughly 7 to 11 cycles. TCRdb itself ran the 5' RACE reads through MiXCR, one entry per CDR3 protein. Of more than 700,000 distinct CDR3 sequences listed, about 47% are singletons. Sequencing used blood. The receptor source for this set is an elderly man in good health.

This clonotype has more than one count but fewer than ten. The rearrangement uses TRBV7-9 and TRBJ2-3, with 8 bases that match TRBD1. With 6 bases clipped from V and 2 bases from J, the junction kept 10 bases outside the gene matches. From germline, CDR1 is SEHNR and CDR2 FQNEAQ (reference sequence). The CDR3 spans 16 residues. CDR3 region: CASRILGQEITDTQYF. In nucleotides, the CDR3 is TGTGCCAGCAGGATCTTGGGACAGGAAATCACAGATACGCAGTATTTT.

Of note for this clonotype: The junction shows a germline mismatch at one end, possibly a read error. V usage is TRBV20-1 and J usage is TRBJ2-3, with 10 nucleotides matching TRBD2. This CDR3 has 17 residues. Germline CDR1 and CDR2: DFQATT and SNEGSKA (reference sequence). CDR3 sequence reads: CGASRLAGEASTDTQYF. In DNA, the CDR3 is TGCGGTGCTAGCAGGCTAGCGGGAGAGGCTAGCACAGATACGCAGTATTTT.

This clonotype was counted only a few times. DNA for the CDR3: TGTGCCAGCCACCGCGACAGGGGAGAGGTAGATACGCAGTATTTT. Translated: CASHRDRGEVDTQYF. V gene TRBV6-6 combines with J gene TRBJ2-3; 8 positions agree with TRBD1. Germline V gene sequence: CDR1 MNHNY, CDR2 SVGAGI (reference sequence). This CDR3 contains 15 residues. J gave up 5 bases and V 8 bases, and 12 bases lay outside the gene matches.

This chain connects TRBV9 to TRBJ2-1, with 8 nucleotides matching TRBD1. Germline CDR1 and CDR2: SGDLS and YYNGEE. J was trimmed by 5 bases and V by 0 bases; bases with no gene match: 4. The CDR3 is 15 amino acids. The CDR3 loop reads CASSVVTGGHNEQFF. In DNA form, the CDR3 reads TGTGCCAGCAGCGTAGTAACAGGGGGGCACAATGAGCAGTTCTTC.

V is TRBV6-2 or TRBV6-3 and J is TRBJ2-4; 9 bases map to TRBD2. The J call may be wrong; the DNA end is better matched by TRBJ2-7. The germline V gene encodes CDR1 MNHEY and CDR2 SVGEGT. The CDR3 totals 14 residues. For the CDR3, the DNA is TGTGCCAGCAGGGTAGCGGGAGAAGTCGACGAGCAGTACTTC. Amino acids: CASRVAGEVDEQYF.